This record concerns one TCR beta chain sequence. The data were produced by immunoSEQ multiplex PCR, yet TCRdb's version contains in-frame clones alone and is incomplete. Among hundreds of thousands of clones listed, about 82% were seen once. This specimen comes from a study of blood T cell repertoires in COVID-19. This TCR derives from a man aged 45 to 65 with COVID-19, enrolled during active disease. Specimen: peripheral blood.

CDR3: CASNFGVNEQFF. As DNA, the CDR3 is TGTGCCAGCAATTTTGGAGTAAATGAGCAGTTCTTC. This chain uses TRBV7-2 with TRBJ2-1; D gene unclear. V dropped 7 bases and J dropped 7 bases, with 11 bases sitting between them. CDR1 SGHTA and CDR2 FQGNSA come from the germline V gene. This CDR3 is 12 amino acids long. The whole variable domain, filled in from reference TRBV7-2 and TRBJ2-1, reads GAGVSQSPSNKVTEKGKDVELRCDPISGHTALYWYRQSLGQGLEFLIYFQGNSAPDKSGLPSDRFSAERTGGSVSTLTIQRTQQEDSAVYLCASNFGVNEQFFGPGTRLTVL.